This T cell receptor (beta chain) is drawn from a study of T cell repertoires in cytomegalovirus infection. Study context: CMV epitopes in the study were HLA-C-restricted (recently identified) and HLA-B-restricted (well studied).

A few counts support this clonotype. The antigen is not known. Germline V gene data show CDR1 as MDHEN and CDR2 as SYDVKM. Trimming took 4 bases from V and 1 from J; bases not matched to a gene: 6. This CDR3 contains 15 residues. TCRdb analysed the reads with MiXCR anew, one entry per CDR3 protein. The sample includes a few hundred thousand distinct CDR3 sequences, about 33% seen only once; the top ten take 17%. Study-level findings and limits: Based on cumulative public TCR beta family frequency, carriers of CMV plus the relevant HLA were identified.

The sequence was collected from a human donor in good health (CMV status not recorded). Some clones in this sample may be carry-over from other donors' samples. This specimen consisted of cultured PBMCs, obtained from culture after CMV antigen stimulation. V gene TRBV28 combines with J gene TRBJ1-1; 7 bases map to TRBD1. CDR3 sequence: CASSSPGQENTEAFF. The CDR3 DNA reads TGTGCCAGCAGTTCTCCCGGACAGGAGAACACTGAAGCTTTCTTT.